There are a few counts of the clone carrying this TCR beta chain. What it binds is unknown. The germline gives CDR1 SGHRS, CDR2 YFSETQ. The CDR3 contains 15 residues. V was trimmed by 4 bases and J by 3 bases, leaving 13 bases between them. The data were taken from a study of T-cell memory formation after mild COVID-19. Overall study findings and caveats: CD4/CD8 balance characterized clones contracting day 15 to 85, and CD4+ skew characterized later expanders. Largely, contracting CD4+ clones fell within CM and EM, and contracting CD8+ clones within EMRA. Cross-reactive memory seemingly joined, as some responding clones were found in pre-infection memory.

The TCR alpha and TCR beta cDNA libraries, bearing sample barcodes and UMIs, were generated by 5'RACE using constant-segment primers. TCRdb reprocessed the 5' RACE reads via MiXCR and lists one record per CDR3 protein. The sample shows about 120,000 distinct CDR3 sequences, about 24% of them seen only once. This sequence joins TRBV5-1 and TRBJ2-2; D gene unclear. The receptor was derived from a man aged 18 to 29 who had mild COVID-19 (a few samples of this study predate the infection). Cell type and time point are not known. The sequenced sample was PBMCs or a T cell subset sorted from them (not recorded which). The CDR3 is CASSAWSEDTGELFF. The DNA of the CDR3 is TGCGCCAGCAGCGCTTGGTCCGAGGACACCGGGGAGCTGTTTTTT.